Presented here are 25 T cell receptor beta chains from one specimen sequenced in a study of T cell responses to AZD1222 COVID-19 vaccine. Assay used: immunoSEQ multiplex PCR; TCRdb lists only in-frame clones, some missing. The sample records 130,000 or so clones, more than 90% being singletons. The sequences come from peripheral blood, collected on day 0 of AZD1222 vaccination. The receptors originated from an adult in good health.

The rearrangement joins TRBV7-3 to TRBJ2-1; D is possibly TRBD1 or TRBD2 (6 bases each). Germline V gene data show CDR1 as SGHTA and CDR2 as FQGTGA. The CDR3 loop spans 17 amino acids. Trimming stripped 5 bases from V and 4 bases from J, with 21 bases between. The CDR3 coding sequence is TGTGCCAGCAGCACGCAAGGGGGACTCGGTCGTTACAATGAGCAGTTCTTC. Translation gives CASSTQGGLGRYNEQFF.

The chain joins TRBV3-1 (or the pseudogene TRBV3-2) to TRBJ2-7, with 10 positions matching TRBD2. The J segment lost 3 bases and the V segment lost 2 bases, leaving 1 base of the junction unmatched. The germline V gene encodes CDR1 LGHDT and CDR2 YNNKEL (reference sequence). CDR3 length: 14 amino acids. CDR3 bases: TGTGCCAGCAGCCAAAGACTAGCGGGCTACGAGCAGTACTTC. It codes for CASSQRLAGYEQYF.

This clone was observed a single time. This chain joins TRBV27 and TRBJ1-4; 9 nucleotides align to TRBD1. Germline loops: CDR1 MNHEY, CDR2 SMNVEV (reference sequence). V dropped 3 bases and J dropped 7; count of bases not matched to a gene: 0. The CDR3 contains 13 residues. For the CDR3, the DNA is TGTGCCAGCAGTTTGGACAGGGGTGAAAAACTGTTTTTT. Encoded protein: CASSLDRGEKLFF.

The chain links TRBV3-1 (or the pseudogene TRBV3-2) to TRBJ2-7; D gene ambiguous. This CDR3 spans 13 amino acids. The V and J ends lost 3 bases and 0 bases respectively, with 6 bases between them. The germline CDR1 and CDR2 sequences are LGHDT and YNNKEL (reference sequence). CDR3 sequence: CASSQVVSYEQYF. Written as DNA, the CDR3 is TGTGCCAGCAGCCAGGTCGTCTCCTACGAGCAGTACTTC.

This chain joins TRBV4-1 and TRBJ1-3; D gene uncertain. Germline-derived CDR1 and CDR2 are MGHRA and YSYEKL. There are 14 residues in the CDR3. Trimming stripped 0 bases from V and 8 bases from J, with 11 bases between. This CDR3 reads CASSQDGSAYTIYF. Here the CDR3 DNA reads TGCGCCAGCAGCCAAGATGGGTCCGCTTACACCATATATTTT.

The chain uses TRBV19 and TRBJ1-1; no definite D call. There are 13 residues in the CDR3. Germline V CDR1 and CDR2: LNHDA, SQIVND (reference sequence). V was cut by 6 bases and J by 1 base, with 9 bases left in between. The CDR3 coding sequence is TGTGCCAGTAGCCTAATCGGGAACACTGAAGCTTTCTTT. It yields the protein CASSLIGNTEAFF.

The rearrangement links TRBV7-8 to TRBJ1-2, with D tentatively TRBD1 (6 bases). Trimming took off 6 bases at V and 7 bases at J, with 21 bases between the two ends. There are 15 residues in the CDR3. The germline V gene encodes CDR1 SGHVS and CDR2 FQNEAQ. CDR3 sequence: CASRPGGAKMGGYTF. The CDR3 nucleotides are TGTGCCAGCAGACCCGGGGGGGCTAAGATGGGTGGCTACACCTTC.

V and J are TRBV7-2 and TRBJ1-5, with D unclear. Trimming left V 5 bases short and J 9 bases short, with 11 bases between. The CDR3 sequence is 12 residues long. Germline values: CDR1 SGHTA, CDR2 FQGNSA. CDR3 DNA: TGTGCCAGCAGCCAACAGCTGGGGCCCCAGCATTTT. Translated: CASSQQLGPQHF.

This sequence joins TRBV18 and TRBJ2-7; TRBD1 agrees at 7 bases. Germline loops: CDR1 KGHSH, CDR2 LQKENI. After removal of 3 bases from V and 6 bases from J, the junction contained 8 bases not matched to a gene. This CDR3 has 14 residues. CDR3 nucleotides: TGTGCCAGCTCACCGGACAGGTTAAGAGGCGAGCAGTACTTC. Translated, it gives CASSPDRLRGEQYF.

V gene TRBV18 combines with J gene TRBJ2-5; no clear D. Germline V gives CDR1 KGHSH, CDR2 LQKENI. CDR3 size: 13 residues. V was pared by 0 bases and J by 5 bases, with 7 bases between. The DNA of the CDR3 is TGTGCCAGCTCACCACCCCTCCGCGAGACCCAGTACTTC. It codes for CASSPPLRETQYF.

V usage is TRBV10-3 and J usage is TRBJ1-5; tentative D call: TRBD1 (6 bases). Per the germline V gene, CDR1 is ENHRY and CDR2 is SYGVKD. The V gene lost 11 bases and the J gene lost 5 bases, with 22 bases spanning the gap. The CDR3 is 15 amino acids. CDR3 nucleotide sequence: TGTGCCGCGACGGGGACGGTACAGGGCGATCAGCCCCAGCATTTT. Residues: CAATGTVQGDQPQHF.

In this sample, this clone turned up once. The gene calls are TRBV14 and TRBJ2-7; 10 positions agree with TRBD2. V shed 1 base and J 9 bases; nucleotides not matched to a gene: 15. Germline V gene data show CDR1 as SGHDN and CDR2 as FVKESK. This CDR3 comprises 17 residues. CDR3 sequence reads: CASSQGGWSLAGVGQYF. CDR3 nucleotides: TGTGCCAGCAGCCAAGGTGGATGGTCGCTAGCGGGAGTCGGGCAGTACTTC.

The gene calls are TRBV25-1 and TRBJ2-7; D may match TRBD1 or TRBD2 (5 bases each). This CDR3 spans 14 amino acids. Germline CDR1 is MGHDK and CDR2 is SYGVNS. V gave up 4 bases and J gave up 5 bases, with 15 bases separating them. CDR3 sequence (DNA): TGTGCCAGCAGTGGCCGGGGCCTCCGGGACGAGCAGTACTTC. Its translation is CASSGRGLRDEQYF.

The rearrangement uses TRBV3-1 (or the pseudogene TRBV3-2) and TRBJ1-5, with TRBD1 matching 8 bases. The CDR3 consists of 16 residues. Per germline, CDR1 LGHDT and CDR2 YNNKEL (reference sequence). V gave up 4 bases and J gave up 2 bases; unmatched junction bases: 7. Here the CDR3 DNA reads TGTGCCAGCAGCCCTGGACAGGGACGTGGCAATCAGCCCCAGCATTTT. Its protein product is CASSPGQGRGNQPQHF.

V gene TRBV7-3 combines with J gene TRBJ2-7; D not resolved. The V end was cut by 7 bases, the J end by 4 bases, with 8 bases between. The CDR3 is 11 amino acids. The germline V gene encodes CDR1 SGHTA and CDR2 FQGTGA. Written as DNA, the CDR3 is TGTGCCAGCACCCCCGGGTACGAGCAGTACTTC. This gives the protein CASTPGYEQYF.

This CDR3 is CASSQVYREEDEQFF. The CDR3 nucleotides are TGCGCCAGCAGCCAAGTTTACCGGGAGGAGGATGAGCAGTTCTTC. The V call is TRBV4-3, the J call TRBJ2-1, with 7 bases lining up with TRBD2. The CDR3 has 15 residues. V lost 1 base, J lost 8 bases, and 8 bases stayed unmatched. CDR1 LGHNA and CDR2 YSLEER come from the germline V gene.

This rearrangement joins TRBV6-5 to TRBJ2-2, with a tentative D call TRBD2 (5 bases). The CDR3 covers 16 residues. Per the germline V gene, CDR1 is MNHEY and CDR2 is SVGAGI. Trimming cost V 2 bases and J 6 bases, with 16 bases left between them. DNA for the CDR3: TGTGCCAGCAGTTACCCGGACTTGGACTCCCCCGGGGAGCTGTTTTTT. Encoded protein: CASSYPDLDSPGELFF.

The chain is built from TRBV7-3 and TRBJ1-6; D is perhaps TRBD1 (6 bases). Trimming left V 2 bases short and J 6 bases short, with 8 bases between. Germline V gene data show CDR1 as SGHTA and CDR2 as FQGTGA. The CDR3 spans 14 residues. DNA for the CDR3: TGTGCCAGCAGCTTAGGACAGCTTAATTCACCCCTCCACTTT. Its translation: CASSLGQLNSPLHF.

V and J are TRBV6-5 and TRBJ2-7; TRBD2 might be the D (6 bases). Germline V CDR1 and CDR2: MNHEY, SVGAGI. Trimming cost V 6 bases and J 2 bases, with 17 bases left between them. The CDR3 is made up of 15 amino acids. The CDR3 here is CASSAPGGKTYEQYF. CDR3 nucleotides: TGTGCCAGCAGCGCGCCTGGGGGGAAGACCTACGAGCAGTACTTC.

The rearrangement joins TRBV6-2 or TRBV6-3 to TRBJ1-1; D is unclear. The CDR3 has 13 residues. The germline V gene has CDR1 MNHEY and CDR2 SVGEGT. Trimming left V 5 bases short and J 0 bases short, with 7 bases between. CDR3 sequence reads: CASSNRMNTEAFF. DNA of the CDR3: TGTGCCAGCAGTAACCGGATGAACACTGAAGCTTTCTTT.

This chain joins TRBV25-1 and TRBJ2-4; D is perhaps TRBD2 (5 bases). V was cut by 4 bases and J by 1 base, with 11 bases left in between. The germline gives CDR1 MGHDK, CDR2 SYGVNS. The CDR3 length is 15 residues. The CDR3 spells CASSGLSGAKNIQYF. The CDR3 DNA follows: TGTGCCAGCAGTGGACTCTCGGGGGCCAAAAACATTCAGTACTTC.

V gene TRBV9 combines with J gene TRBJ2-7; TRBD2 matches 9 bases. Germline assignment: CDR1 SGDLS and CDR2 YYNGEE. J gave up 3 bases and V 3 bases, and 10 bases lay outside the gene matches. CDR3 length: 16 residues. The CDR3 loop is CASSGGTSLKLYEQYF. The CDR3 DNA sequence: TGTGCCAGCAGCGGTGGGACTAGCCTAAAGCTCTACGAGCAGTACTTC.

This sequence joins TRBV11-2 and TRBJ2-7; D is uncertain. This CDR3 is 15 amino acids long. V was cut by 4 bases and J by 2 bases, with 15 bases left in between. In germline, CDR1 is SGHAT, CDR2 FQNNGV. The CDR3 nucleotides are TGTGCCAGCAGCTCCCTGGGGTACGGAACCTACGAGCAGTACTTC. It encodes CASSSLGYGTYEQYF.

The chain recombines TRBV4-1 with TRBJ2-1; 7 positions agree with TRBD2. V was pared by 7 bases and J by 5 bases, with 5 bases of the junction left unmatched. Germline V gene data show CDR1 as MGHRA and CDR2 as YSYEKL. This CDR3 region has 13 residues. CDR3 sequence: CASKAGDNNEQFF. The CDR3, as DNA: TGCGCCAGCAAGGCGGGAGACAACAATGAGCAGTTCTTC.

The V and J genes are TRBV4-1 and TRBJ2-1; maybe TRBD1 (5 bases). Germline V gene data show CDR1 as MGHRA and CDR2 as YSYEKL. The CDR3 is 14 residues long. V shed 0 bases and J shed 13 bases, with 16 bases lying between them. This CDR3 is CASSQEEDDRAQFF. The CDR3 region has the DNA TGCGCCAGCAGCCAAGAAGAAGACGACAGAGCTCAGTTCTTC.